The 15 T cell receptor beta chains given below trace back to one sample, sequenced in a study of T cells in Graves' hyperthyroidism and ophthalmopathy. Amplification of TCR beta CDR3 regions was performed using RNA transcripts as template. HTBI primers drove first-round RT-PCR of the TCR CDR3. TCRdb reanalysed the multiplex PCR reads using MiXCR and keeps one entry per CDR3 protein. This sample carries under 650,000 distinct CDR3 sequences, 15% to 20% of them seen once, and the ten largest clones take approximately 3.9%. Material for sequencing was blood. The receptors stem from a woman younger than 45 with Graves' hyperthyroidism.

The rearrangement joins TRBV30 to TRBJ2-6; no definite D call. The CDR3 spans 12 residues. Germline assignment: CDR1 GTSNPN and CDR2 SVGIG (reference sequence). V was cut by 3 bases and J by 4 bases, with 4 bases left in between. CDR3 bases: TGTGCCTGGAGCTCCGGGGCCAACGTCCTGACTTTC. It specifies CAWSSGANVLTF.

This clonotype was recorded many times. J is TRBJ2-2 and V is TRBV7-4, with D possibly being TRBD1 (6 bases). The CDR3 covers 13 residues. Between the trimmed V and J ends, which lost 5 bases and 9 bases, there was a span of 13 bases. The V gene's germline CDR1 is SGHVT and CDR2 SQSDAQ. Here the CDR3 DNA reads TGTGCCAGCAGCCGATACAGGGAATGGGAGCTGTTTTTT. Its translation is CASSRYREWELFF. Complete variable domain (other parts from reference TRBV7-4 and TRBJ2-2): GAGVSQSPRYKVAKRGRDVALRCDSISGHVTLYWYRQTLGQGSEVLTYSQSDAQRDKSGRPSGRFSAERPERSVSTLKIQRTEQGDSAVYLCASSRYREWELFFGEGSRLTVL.

This clonotype has only a few counts. This chain uses TRBV5-1 with TRBJ1-2; tentative D call: TRBD1 (6 bases). CDR1 and CDR2 from the germline V gene are SGHRS and YFSETQ. The germline V and J ends were trimmed by 4 bases and 4 bases, with 17 bases remaining between them. This CDR3 contains 15 residues. Written as DNA, the CDR3 is TGCGCCAGCAGCCTCCGGGACAACTCCCTCTATGGCTACACCTTC. Amino acid sequence: CASSLRDNSLYGYTF.

This clonotype was recorded at least ten times. At one end the junction does not follow the germline gene, possibly because of a read error. V gene TRBV18 combines with J gene TRBJ1-1, with TRBD1 matching 8 bases. The germline V gene has CDR1 KGHSH and CDR2 LQKENI. This CDR3 has 14 amino acids. CDR3 bases: TGCGCCAGCAGTCAGGGGGCCATGAACACTGAAGCTTTCTTT. Encoded protein: CASSQGAMNTEAFF.

This clonotype was picked up many times. The chain links TRBV28 to TRBJ1-5, with D perhaps matching TRBD1 (5 bases). There are 16 residues in the CDR3. Trimming took 6 bases from V and 9 from J, leaving 24 bases between them. The V gene's germline CDR1 is MDHEN and CDR2 SYDVKM. CDR3 DNA: TGTGCCAGCAGAGTTGTAACAGGATCCCTTCTCATGCCCCAGCATTTT. Protein sequence: CASRVVTGSLLMPQHF. Together with reference TRBV28 and TRBJ1-5, the CDR3 gives the full variable domain: DVKVTQSSRYLVKRTGEKVFLECVQDMDHENMFWYRQDPGLGLRLIYFSYDVKMKEKGDIPEGYSVSREKKERFSLILESASTNQTSMYLCASRVVTGSLLMPQHFGDGTRLSIL.

The chain carries TRBV5-1 and TRBJ1-1; possibly TRBD1 for D (5 bases). CDR3 length: 16 amino acids. The V end lost 0 bases, the J end lost 1 base, and 13 bases lay between the germline ends. Germline V CDR1 and CDR2: SGHRS, YFSETQ. DNA for the CDR3: TGCGCCAGCAGCTTGGGCGGGGGGGGGACGAACACTGAAGCTTTCTTT. Its translation: CASSLGGGGTNTEAFF.

This clonotype was detected ten times or more. The genes are TRBV5-1 and TRBJ2-7; the D gene is possibly TRBD2 (5 bases). The ends were cut back, 4 bases at V and 3 bases at J, with 20 bases in the middle. CDR1 is SGHRS, CDR2 YFSETQ, per germline. The CDR3 sequence is 16 residues long. CDR3: CASSPGPSDGGYEQYF. The CDR3 DNA is TGCGCCAGCAGCCCCGGCCCCTCGGACGGAGGCTACGAGCAGTACTTC.

Only a few counts were recorded for this clonotype. For the CDR3, the DNA is TGTGCCTGGTCGGGCAGGGAGGATACACCCCTCCACTTT. It translates to CAWSGREDTPLHF. The chain is built from TRBV30 and TRBJ1-6, with a weak D call TRBD1 (5 bases). Germline lookup yields CDR1 GTSNPN and CDR2 SVGIG (reference sequence). The CDR3 contains 13 residues. V lost 5 bases and J lost 11, with 16 bases in between.

The table lists this clonotype with many counts. The chain has TRBV2 and TRBJ2-1, with D perhaps given as TRBD1 or TRBD2 (5 bases each). Trimming pared 7 bases from V and 0 bases from J, leaving 10 bases between. The germline V gene encodes CDR1 SNHLY and CDR2 FYNNEI. This CDR3 spans 14 amino acids. CDR3 DNA: TGTGCCAGCACCCGGGACCCCTCCTACAATGAGCAGTTCTTC. Translation gives CASTRDPSYNEQFF.

The rearrangement links TRBV30 to TRBJ2-4, with D unresolved. Trimming cost V 3 bases and J 8 bases, with 11 bases left between them. The germline CDR1 and CDR2 sequences are GTSNPN and SVGIG (reference sequence). The CDR3 length is 12 residues. The CDR3 DNA reads TGTGCCTGGAGGGCGCTAGATCACATTCAGTACTTC. This translates into CAWRALDHIQYF.

This clonotype was seen a handful of times. This chain connects TRBV12-3 or TRBV12-4 to TRBJ2-1, with 11 bases matching TRBD2. This CDR3 region has 18 residues. V was pared by 5 bases and J by 8 bases, with 17 bases of the junction left unmatched. The CDR3 loop is CASSLKIQTSGRGDEQFF. The CDR3 DNA is TGTGCCAGCAGTCTTAAAATTCAAACTAGCGGGAGAGGAGATGAGCAGTTCTTC.

This clonotype was counted ten times or more. The rearrangement uses TRBV5-1 and TRBJ1-1, with a weak D call TRBD1 (5 bases). CDR1 and CDR2 (germline): SGHRS, YFSETQ. Trimming removed 2 bases from V and 1 base from J, with 12 bases in between. The CDR3 sequence is 15 residues long. Written as DNA, the CDR3 is TGCGCCAGCAGCTTTTTCGGGGGTGGGAACACTGAAGCTTTCTTT. It encodes CASSFFGGGNTEAFF.

This chain's CDR3 is CASSISTGKVGTEAFF. The CDR3 DNA follows: TGTGCCAGTAGTATTTCGACAGGGAAGGTCGGCACTGAAGCTTTCTTT. This chain connects TRBV19 to TRBJ1-1, with TRBD1 matching 7 bases. The ends lost 3 bases at V and 4 bases at J; junction bases unmatched: 11. CDR1 is LNHDA, CDR2 SQIVND, per germline (reference sequence). The CDR3 is 16 residues long.

This clonotype was observed a few times. The chain links TRBV10-3 to TRBJ2-1; 12 bases are a match to TRBD2. Germline CDR1 is ENHRY and CDR2 is SYGVKD. V trimming: 3 bases; J trimming: 4 bases; junction bases outside the gene matches: 7. This CDR3 comprises 17 residues. The CDR3 coding sequence is TGTGCCATCAGTGACGCTAGCGGGAGGGCTTTATACAATGAGCAGTTCTTC. Protein sequence: CAISDASGRALYNEQFF.

This clonotype was counted many times. The chain joins TRBV24-1 to TRBJ2-1; TRBD1 agrees at 9 bases. CDR1 is KGHDR, CDR2 SFDVKD, per germline. The CDR3 sequence is 16 residues long. The trim removed 3 bases at V and 2 bases at J, leaving 4 bases unmatched. CDR3 protein: CATSDRTGGTYNEQFF. CDR3 nucleotide sequence: TGTGCCACCAGTGATCGAACAGGGGGCACCTACAATGAGCAGTTCTTC.